This T cell receptor beta chain was sequenced during a study of T cell changes during pregnancy in multiple sclerosis. Assay: immunoSEQ multiplex PCR; the TCRdb copy retains only in-frame clones and omits some. The sample has 50,000 to 70,000 clones; about 92% are singletons. Germline loops: CDR1 LNHDA, CDR2 SQIVND (reference sequence). V lost 1 base and J 0 bases, leaving 10 bases between the germline ends. The CDR3 totals 15 residues. This receptor was identified in a female donor with multiple sclerosis, enrolled in a pregnancy study. The chain employs TRBV19 and TRBJ2-7, with a possible D match to TRBD2 (5 bases). The specimen comprised peripheral blood, sampled in the first trimester of pregnancy. The CDR3 DNA follows: TGTGCCAGTAGTATAGGGAGCGGAAGCTCCTACGAGCAGTACTTC. Translating gives CASSIGSGSSYEQYF.